A single sample is the source of the 11 T cell receptor beta chains below, sequenced in a study of shared clonotypes between healthy human individuals (dated by TCRdb to between 2020 and 2021). Library generation was performed with the immunoSEQ multiplex PCR assay. As stored in TCRdb, this immuneACCESS dataset retains in-frame rearrangements with V and J assigned. A fraction of the clones does not appear; measured against another copy, unresolved V genes explain less than half of the discrepancy, and the remainder lacks a known reason. For this sample there are about 2,200,000 clones; roughly 91% appear just once. Roughly 1.7% of the sample is taken by the ten largest. CD8 naive samples were obtained by positive selection for CCR7 among CD45RO-negative cells, yielding a CD45RA+CCR7+ population from which TemRA cells were excluded. The source material was naive CD8+ T cells from PBMCs. The sample's cell subset or site label is to be understood as: CD45RA+CCR7+. The origin of the receptors is a man between 18 and 35 years old in good health. Some clones in this sample may be carry-over from other donors' samples.

The gene calls are TRBV7-3 and TRBJ1-2; tentatively, D is TRBD1 (5 bases). V was clipped by 5 bases and J by 2 bases, with 21 bases between them. The V gene's germline CDR1 is SGHTA and CDR2 FQGTGA. The CDR3 consists of 17 residues. CDR3 sequence: CASSPFLREGLNYGYTF. As DNA, the CDR3 is TGTGCCAGCAGCCCATTTCTAAGGGAGGGACTAAACTATGGCTACACCTTC.

The rearrangement joins TRBV5-1 to TRBJ2-6, with TRBD1 identical over 9 bases. Germline V CDR1 and CDR2: SGHRS, YFSETQ. With 3 bases clipped from V and 0 bases from J, the junction kept 1 base outside the gene matches. CDR3 size: 16 residues. CDR3 protein: CASSWDRASGANVLTF. CDR3 in DNA: TGCGCCAGCAGCTGGGACAGGGCCTCTGGGGCCAACGTCCTGACTTTC.

This chain uses TRBV27 with TRBJ2-7; tentative D call: TRBD1 (6 bases). CDR1 is MNHEY, CDR2 SMNVEV, per germline (reference sequence). The CDR3 spans 14 residues. V was cut by 6 bases and J by 0 bases, with 12 bases left in between. The CDR3 DNA reads TGTGCCAGCAGATACAGGGCCTACTCCTACGAGCAGTACTTC. It translates to CASRYRAYSYEQYF.

The rearrangement links TRBV15 to TRBJ2-1; D is uncertain. Trimming took 1 base from V and 5 from J, leaving 3 bases between them. The CDR3 is made up of 12 amino acids. The V gene's germline CDR1 is LNHNV and CDR2 YYDKDF (reference sequence). CDR3 DNA: TGTGCCACCAGCAGAGTTAACAATGAGCAGTTCTTC. Protein sequence: CATSRVNNEQFF. The full variable domain, its missing parts supplied by reference TRBV15 and TRBJ2-1, is DAMVIQNPRYQVTQFGKPVTLSCSQTLNHNVMYWYQQKSSQAPKLLFHYYDKDFNNEADTPDNFQSRRPNTSFCFLDIRSPGLGDTAMYLCATSRVNNEQFFGPGTRLTVL.

The rearrangement links TRBV7-6 to TRBJ2-6; 9 positions match TRBD2. Germline CDR1 reads SGHVS; CDR2 reads FNYEAQ. V gave up 6 bases and J gave up 3 bases; unmatched junction bases: 15. CDR3 size: 19 residues. The CDR3 DNA reads as TGTGCCAGCAGTTCAACGGCCGGACTAGCGTTTTTTGGGGCCAACGTCCTGACTTTC. Its protein product is CASSSTAGLAFFGANVLTF. Together with reference TRBV7-6 and TRBJ2-6, the CDR3 gives the full variable domain: GAGVSQSPRYKVTKRGQDVALRCDPISGHVSLYWYRQALGQGPEFLTYFNYEAQQDKSGLPNDRFSAERPEGSISTLTIQRTEQRDSAMYRCASSSTAGLAFFGANVLTFGAGSRLTVL.

CDR3 DNA: TGTGCCAGCAGCCCTTGGCCCTCCTACGAGCAGTACTTC. Residues: CASSPWPSYEQYF. The chain employs TRBV5-6 and TRBJ2-7; D is unresolved. This CDR3 spans 13 amino acids. Trimming took 4 bases from V and 0 from J, leaving 8 bases between them. Germline assignment: CDR1 SGHDT and CDR2 YYEEEE.

This clone was seen just once. V is TRBV9 and J is TRBJ2-5; 8 nucleotides agree with TRBD2. V shed 0 bases and J 3 bases; nucleotides not matched to a gene: 10. The CDR3 is 17 residues long. Per the germline V gene, CDR1 is SGDLS and CDR2 is YYNGEE. The CDR3 DNA follows: TGTGCCAGCAGCGTAGGTGATAGCGGAGCGGGGGAAGAGACCCAGTACTTC. Its translation is CASSVGDSGAGEETQYF. Full variable domain (rest looked up from reference TRBV9 and TRBJ2-5): DSGVTQTPKHLITATGQRVTLRCSPRSGDLSVYWYQQSLDQGLQFLIQYYNGEERAKGNILERFSAQQFPDLHSELNLSSLELGDSALYFCASSVGDSGAGEETQYFGPGTRLLVL.

This chain links TRBV6-5 with TRBJ2-2; 9 nucleotides line up with TRBD1. Germline V gives CDR1 MNHEY, CDR2 SVGAGI. The V and J ends lost 8 bases and 4 bases, in that order; junction bases with no gene match: 8. This CDR3 is 15 amino acids long. For the CDR3, the DNA is TGTGCCAGCTCCCAGGACAGGGGTGTCACCGGGGAGCTGTTTTTT. Translation: CASSQDRGVTGELFF.

This clone has a single count. The chain joins TRBV9 to TRBJ2-7; weak D call: TRBD1 (7 bases). The germline V and J ends were trimmed by 4 bases and 6 bases, with 17 bases remaining between them. Per the germline V gene, CDR1 is SGDLS and CDR2 is YYNGEE. The CDR3 contains 14 residues. In DNA, the CDR3 is TGTGCCAGCAGCCCCAGGGGGGTAGTGAGCGAGCAGTACTTC. As protein: CASSPRGVVSEQYF.

In DNA form, the CDR3 reads TGTGCCAGCAGTTACGCAGAGGCGGGGCAGCCCCAGCATTTT. Translating it yields CASSYAEAGQPQHF. The genes are TRBV28 and TRBJ1-5; no reliable D call. V lost 4 bases to trimming and J lost 7 bases, with 14 bases between them. The V gene's germline CDR1 is MDHEN and CDR2 SYDVKM. CDR3 size: 14 residues.

CDR3 DNA sequence: TGTGCCAGCAGTTCTGGACCGATAAACATTCAGTACTTC. Encoded protein: CASSSGPINIQYF. The chain links TRBV27 to TRBJ2-4; no reliable D call. Germline V lookup: CDR1 MNHEY, CDR2 SMNVEV (reference sequence). CDR3 length: 13 residues. Trimming removed 4 bases at V and 6 bases at J, with 10 bases between.